This T cell receptor beta chain was recovered during a study of blood T cells in healthy people across ages. Germline V gene lookup returns CDR1 MGHDK and CDR2 SYGVNS. CDR3 length equals 16 residues. The authors ran a second PCR of about 6 to 11 cycles using a sample-barcoded 5' primer and a J-beta primer mix. Each cDNA molecule, via a template-switch adaptor with 12 random nucleotides, was tagged. TCRdb analysed the 5' RACE reads with MiXCR anew, one entry per CDR3 protein. The sample carries more than 900,000 distinct CDR3 sequences, roughly a quarter recorded once. This same sample was also part of a study on T cells of mothers and their children. As that report states: Five to seven children and their three healthy Caucasian mothers were the donors.

This TCR derives from a girl between 2 and 10 years old in good health. This chain links TRBV25-1 with TRBJ1-5; possibly TRBD1 for D (5 bases). Specimen: blood. The CDR3 sequence: CFSGAEPRGGNQPQHF. The CDR3, as DNA: TGTTTCAGCGGGGCAGAACCTCGGGGAGGCAATCAGCCCCAGCATTTT.